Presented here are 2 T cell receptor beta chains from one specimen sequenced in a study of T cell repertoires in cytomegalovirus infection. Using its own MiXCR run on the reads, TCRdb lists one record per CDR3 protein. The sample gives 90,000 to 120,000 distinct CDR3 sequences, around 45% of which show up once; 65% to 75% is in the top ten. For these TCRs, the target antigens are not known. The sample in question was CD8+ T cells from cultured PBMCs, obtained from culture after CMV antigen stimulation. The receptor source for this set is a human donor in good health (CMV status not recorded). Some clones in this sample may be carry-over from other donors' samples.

CDR3: CASSISADYEQYF. The CDR3 DNA is TGTGCCAGTAGTATATCGGCCGACTACGAGCAGTACTTC. The rearrangement joins TRBV19 to TRBJ2-7; D not certain. Germline CDR1 LNHDA, CDR2 SQIVND (reference sequence). The V end lost 2 bases, the J end lost 3 bases, and 8 bases lay between the germline ends. The CDR3 is 13 amino acids.

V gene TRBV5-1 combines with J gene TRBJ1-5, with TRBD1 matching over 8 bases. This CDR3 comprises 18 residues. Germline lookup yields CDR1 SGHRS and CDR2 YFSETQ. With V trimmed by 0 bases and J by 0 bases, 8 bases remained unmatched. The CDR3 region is CASSLEPGGWDSNQPQHF. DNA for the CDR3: TGCGCCAGCAGCTTGGAACCAGGGGGCTGGGATAGCAATCAGCCCCAGCATTTT. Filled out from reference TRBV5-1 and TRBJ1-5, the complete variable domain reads KAGVTQTPRYLIKTRGQQVTLSCSPISGHRSVSWYQQTPGQGLQFLFEYFSETQRNKGNFPGRFSGRQFSNSRSEMNVSTLELGDSALYLCASSLEPGGWDSNQPQHFGDGTRLSIL.